The present TCR beta chain was sequenced within a study of T cell repertoires in cytomegalovirus infection (dated by TCRdb to between 2018 and 2021). Concerning the study at large: The peptide stimulations were aimed at well-studied HLA-B-restricted epitopes as well as recently identified HLA-C-restricted CMV epitopes, whose presentation resists viral immunomodulation. Donor HLA type was relevant to the analysis, as public TCR beta signatures indicated carriage of CMV infection together with the matching HLA type.

The full study reports these points: In both this cohort and an independent cohort of 300 to 450 donors, the cumulative frequency of public TCR beta family members distinguished carriers of CMV infection plus the relevant HLA type. The ex vivo response was dominated by HLA-C-restricted CMV-specific TCR beta clonotypes, and the single most frequent clonotype in two of eight donors was supplied by these HLA-C-restricted clonotypes.

The table lists this clonotype with many counts. Its recognized antigen is unknown. Nothing much larger sits one base from this clone, and base qualities are not available. The sample's treatment or condition, from its label and the paper: in vitro stimulation with specific CMV peptide epitopes to enrich CMV-specific T cells. Instrument on record: Illumina HiSeq 1500. TCRdb reprocessed the public reads (quality trimming at Q25 with fastp, clone calling with MiXCR) and kept in-frame beta chains. CDR3 protein duplicates are merged, each entry listing the most common genes and DNA. Here the sample has about 340,000 distinct CDR3 sequences; about 27% occur a single time. The top ten clonotypes cover around 20% of the sample. There are 15 amino acids in the CDR3, from cysteine to phenylalanine inclusive. Only the CDR3 region is kept as DNA, spanning 45 bases read in frame from base 1. Cut back by 7 bases and 0 bases, the V and J ends lie 15 bases apart. In the germline V gene (reference sequence), CDR1 corresponds to SEHNR and CDR2 to FQNEAQ.

This TCR was sampled from a human donor in good health (CMV status not recorded). Some clones in this sample may be carry-over from other donors' samples. This chain is built from TRBV7-9 and TRBJ1-1; the D region possibly corresponds to TRBD1 (6 bases align). Here the sequenced sample was cultured PBMCs, taken from culture after CMV antigen stimulation. The CDR3 corresponds to CASTHRQGMNTEAFF. The DNA sequence follows: TGTGCCAGCACCCACAGGCAGGGGATGAACACTGAAGCTTTCTTT.